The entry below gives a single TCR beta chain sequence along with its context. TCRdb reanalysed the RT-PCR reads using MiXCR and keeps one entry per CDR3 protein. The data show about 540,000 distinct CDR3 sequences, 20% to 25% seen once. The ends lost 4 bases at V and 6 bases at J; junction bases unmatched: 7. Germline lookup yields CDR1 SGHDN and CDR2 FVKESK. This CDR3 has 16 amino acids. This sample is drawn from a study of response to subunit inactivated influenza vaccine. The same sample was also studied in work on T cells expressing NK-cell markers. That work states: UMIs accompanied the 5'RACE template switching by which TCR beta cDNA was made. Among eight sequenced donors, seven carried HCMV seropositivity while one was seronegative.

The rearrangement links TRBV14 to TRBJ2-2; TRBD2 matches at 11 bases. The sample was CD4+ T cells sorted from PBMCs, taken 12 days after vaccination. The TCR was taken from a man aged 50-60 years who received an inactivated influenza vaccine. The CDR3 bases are TGTGCCAGCAGCCTCGTTAGCGGGGGGGCCGCCGGGGAGCTGTTTTTT. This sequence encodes CASSLVSGGAAGELFF.